The 3 T cell receptor beta chains reported below all come from one sample, sequenced in a study of T-cell memory formation after mild COVID-19. From the 5' RACE reads, TCRdb called clonotypes with MiXCR, one entry per CDR3 protein. The sample has about 400,000 distinct CDR3 sequences, 24% seen once. Material for sequencing was PBMCs or a T cell subset sorted from them (not recorded which). Receptor source: an adult woman who had mild COVID-19 (a few samples of this study predate the infection). Cell type and time point are not known.

The chain has TRBV7-2 and TRBJ2-2, with 9 bases fitting TRBD2. The germline gives CDR1 SGHTA, CDR2 FQGNSA. Trimming at V came to 3 bases and at J to 1 base, leaving 3 bases not matched to a gene. This CDR3 has 16 amino acids. The CDR3 nucleotides read TGTGCCAGCAGCTTGATAGCGGGGGTGAACACCGGGGAGCTGTTTTTT. Encoded protein: CASSLIAGVNTGELFF.

This chain joins TRBV29-1 and TRBJ2-7; D perhaps matches TRBD2 (5 bases). The germline V and J ends were trimmed by 2 bases and 1 base, with 15 bases remaining between them. The CDR3 sequence is 15 residues long. Germline CDR1 and CDR2: SQVTM and ANQGSEA. CDR3 bases: TGCAGCGTTGAACTCAGCGGAGCGTATTCCTACGAGCAGTACTTC. It yields the protein CSVELSGAYSYEQYF.

The chain recombines TRBV5-5 with TRBJ2-7; 7 bases align to TRBD1. Germline V gene data show CDR1 as SGHKS and CDR2 as YYEKEE (reference sequence). V lost 4 bases to trimming and J lost 6 bases; unmatched junction nucleotides: 13. The CDR3 has 15 residues. CDR3 DNA: TGTGCCAGCAGCCCCTCTGAGGGGGCGGGTCGCGAGCAGTACTTC. This gives the protein CASSPSEGAGREQYF.